This TCR beta chain emerged from a study of regulatory T cells in long-lasting Graves disease (dated by TCRdb to the early 2020s). In the study overall: Patients with newly diagnosed Graves' disease had been on antithyroid drugs for under 3 months. The study was conducted in China and was registered as a clinical trial. TCR sequencing covered about 13 persistent and 20 or so newly diagnosed Graves' disease patients, some 35 samples in total. Peripheral blood TCR sequencing and RNA sequencing compared persistent Graves' disease patients with newly diagnosed Graves' disease patients.

Study-wide conclusions, independent of this receptor: Only peripheral blood was studied, because thyroid tissue, the primary lesion, was inaccessible. Persistent Graves' disease patients showed lower TCR Shannon entropy and fewer highly expanded clones than newly diagnosed patients, suggesting clonal expansion. Patients with persistent disease shared more public clonotypes (about 2,700) than newly diagnosed patients did (around 930). Only the TCR beta chain was sequenced and analyzed. TRBV28, TRBJ1-2 and TRBJ2-5 were preferentially used in persistent disease, while TRBV20-1 and TRBJ2-1 were favored in newly diagnosed disease. The authors acknowledged the small sample size as a limitation that may reduce accuracy.

Of note for this clonotype: The specificity of this receptor is unknown. A much larger clone lies one base from this, so it may be a read error.

Receptor amplification or capture employed multiplex PCR. The listed sequencing device is Illumina HiSeq 4000. iRepertoire HTBI primers and Arm-PCR amplification of CDR3 regions were used to construct TCR beta libraries. Before sequencing, the PCR products went through gel purification. The authors' pipeline ran thus. A total of under 80 TRBV and some 13 TRBJ segments were identified across samples and were used for gene usage analysis of CDR3 amino acid clonotypes. COPE and FqMerger were used to merge the filtered high-quality paired reads into contigs. BLAST was used to align contigs to IMGT TRBV, TRBD and TRBJ reference genes, with CDR3 defined following IMGT. Clonotypes above 0.1% frequency were classified as highly expanded clones. Shannon entropy served as the measure of repertoire diversity, while the Gini coefficient captured V-J evenness. Clonotypes shared by more than one individual were considered public. In-frame beta chains were kept once TCRdb had trimmed the public reads at Q25 with fastp and called clones with MiXCR. Each record represents a unique CDR3 protein, reported with the most common genes and DNA among its rows. The V and J calls here are based on TCRdb, not the publication. The sample profile shows 500,000 or so distinct CDR3 sequences; 15% to 20% of them were found once. The top ten constitute 12% of the sample.

The CDR3 numbers 16 residues from cysteine through phenylalanine. Only CDR3 DNA is held: 48 bases, read in frame from base 1. Taken from the germline V gene, the CDR1 and CDR2 loops are MNHNS and SASEGT. This specimen's time point label, per the study, means: newly diagnosed GD, antithyroid drugs for less than 3 months. For both TCR sequencing and RNA sequencing, RNA was extracted from PBMCs in TRIzol. The diagnosis of Graves' disease was made according to American Thyroid Association guidelines. Patients were recruited from an endocrinology department in Xi'an, China. Each patient gave approximately 9.7 milliliters of peripheral blood, collected in an EDTA anticoagulant tube. Ficoll Paque Plus density gradient separation was used to isolate PBMCs, and no further T cell sorting was done. An Agilent 2100 Bioanalyzer and agarose gel were used to check RNA quality, while a NanoDrop 2000 measured RNA concentration.

This sample also appeared in a second study, on T cells in Graves' hyperthyroidism and ophthalmopathy. The second study's authors report: Stable Graves' hyperthyroidism was defined as the absence of progression to ophthalmopathy over 18 months of follow-up. Hyperthyroidism patients were newly diagnosed, with disease duration under 2 months, and aged 18 to 65 years. The study excluded patients with uncontrolled infections, other autoimmune diseases, pregnancy or lactation. Clinical symptoms, serum thyroxine and TRAb, thyroid ultrasound, and orbital computed tomography formed the basis for the diagnoses. A first-round RT-PCR of the TCR CDR3 used the HTBI primer set with the Qiagen OneStep RT-PCR kit. Most expanded thyroid clonotypes (frequency above 0.001) were also detected in blood, a finding suggesting that blood repertoires may reflect thyroid immune responses. In cross-validation, a model built on a 13 V-J signature told ophthalmopathy apart from stable hyperthyroidism with under 90% sensitivity and about 81% specificity, and in testing the same model reached 80%/75%. In validation, the model predicted progression to ophthalmopathy a median of around six months before onset, with over 55% sensitivity and nearly 75% specificity. TCR V-J signatures able to tell the groups apart were searched for in a discovery cohort of approximately 95 patients, of whom 40 to 45 had Graves' ophthalmopathy and 57 had stable Graves' hyperthyroidism. An independent validation cohort of around 20 hyperthyroidism patients and 17 patients who later progressed to ophthalmopathy tested prospective prediction of ophthalmopathy. The 100 discovery patients were randomly split 7:3 into training and test sets. In addition, the study compared T-cell repertoires in thyroid tissue and in blood from about six Graves' hyperthyroidism patients. Following sampling, methimazole starting at 30 mg daily was given to hyperthyroidism patients, and high-dose intravenous methylprednisolone was given to ophthalmopathy patients. Libraries were constructed in a second round of multiplex PCR, after which size selection and purification were performed. Paired-end sequencing of the libraries was performed with 100 bp reads on an Illumina HiSeq2000. SOAPnuke was used to process the raw data, with reads discarded if the reads contained adapters or uncalled bases, had a mean Phred below 15, or lacked an exact constant-primer or identifier match. High-quality paired reads were merged using COPE v1.2.5, and each unique nucleotide sequence was defined as a clonotype. MiTCR v1.1 was used to align clonotypes to the IMGT TRBV, TRBD and TRBJ reference segments. The analysis included only V-J combinations with a frequency above 0.0001, which together covered more than 99% of the repertoires. A TCS score was defined as the ratio of F50 (clonal expansion) to E x V (chaos), with BLOSUM62-based TCRdist applied between CDR3 peptides within each V-J. Welch's t-statistics and random forest reduced 514 V-J features to 10 to 15, which were used in a naive Bayes classifier (R e1071). Sample size was not statistically predetermined, and investigators were not blinded to group allocation. TCR Vbeta CDR3 sequencing of roughly 140 peripheral blood samples (more than 40 ophthalmopathy, about 80 hyperthyroidism and roughly 17 progressor patients) is reported in the paper.

The source of this sequence is a man between 40 and 49 years old with Graves disease. Donor details come from another sample of the same person, matched by shared clones. The chain uses TRBV6-1 and TRBJ1-5; the D gene cannot be named for sure. The sample in question was peripheral blood mononuclear cells (PBMCs), obtained at new diagnosis, from a patient treated with antithyroid drugs. The DNA sequence is given as TGTGCCAGCAGAACTGACGAAGGACGGTCAAGGCAGCCCCGGCATTTT. This codes for CASRTDEGRSRQPRHF.